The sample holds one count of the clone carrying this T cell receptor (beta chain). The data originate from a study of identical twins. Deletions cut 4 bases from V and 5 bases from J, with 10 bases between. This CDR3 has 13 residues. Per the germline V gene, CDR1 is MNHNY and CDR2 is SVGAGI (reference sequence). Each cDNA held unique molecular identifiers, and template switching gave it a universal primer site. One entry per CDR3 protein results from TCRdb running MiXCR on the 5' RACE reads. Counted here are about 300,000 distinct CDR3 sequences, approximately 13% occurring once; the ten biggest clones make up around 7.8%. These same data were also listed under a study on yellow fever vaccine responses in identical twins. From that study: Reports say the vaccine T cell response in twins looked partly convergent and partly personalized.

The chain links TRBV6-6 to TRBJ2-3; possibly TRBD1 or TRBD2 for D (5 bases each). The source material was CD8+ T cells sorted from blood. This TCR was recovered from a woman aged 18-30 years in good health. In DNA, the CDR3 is TGTGCCAGCAGTTCCGGGACGATAGATACGCAGTATTTT. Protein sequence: CASSSGTIDTQYF.